This T cell receptor (beta chain) was found in a study of cytomegalovirus exposure and HLA in healthy donors. The CDR3 spans 15 residues. Germline CDR1 reads MDHEN; CDR2 reads SYDVKM. V lost 5 bases, J lost 1 base, and 15 bases lay in between. On this clone itself: Antigen specificity is unknown.

Study results and caveats: Cytomegalovirus-associated status was assigned to about 170 TCR beta chains.

It was with 60 Vbeta and 13 Jbeta primers that the PCR ran. Sequenced by immunoSEQ multiplex PCR; TCRdb stores in-frame clones only, minus some. This sample's table has 200,000 to 250,000 clones. Sequenced sample: PBMCs. The rearrangement links TRBV28 to TRBJ2-7; D may be TRBD1 (6 bases). The receptor was isolated from a woman aged 25 to 45 in good health and CMV-seropositive. CDR3 DNA: TGTGCCAGCAGTCTGCGTCGGACAGCTTCCTACGAGCAGTACTTC. Amino acid sequence: CASSLRRTASYEQYF.